This T cell receptor beta chain appears in the sequencing data of a study of cytomegalovirus exposure and HLA in healthy donors. Though probably carrying unrecorded immune exposures, donors were nominally healthy at sampling. It was with 60 Vbeta and 13 Jbeta primers that the PCR ran. The authors' processing: The count from a later analysis was some 83 million unique TCR beta chains, 9 million to 12 million of them shared. Data came from immunoSEQ multiplex PCR; TCRdb stores just in-frame clones and leaves some out. V and J calls and clone size are copied from that table; D and trimming were computed from the DNA. The table has roughly 180,000 clones, approximately 84% seen once. As regards this clone: Its antigen is currently unknown.

The study, taken as a whole, reports: CMV antigen specificity was confirmed in vitro for a few CMV-associated chains.

This CDR3 is built from 14 residues. Germline V gene sequence: CDR1 SGHNT, CDR2 YYREEE (reference sequence). V was clipped by 0 bases and J by 1 base, with 7 bases between them. This chain connects TRBV5-4 to TRBJ2-5; weak D call: TRBD2 (6 bases). This sequence was found in a girl aged 5 to 17 in good health and CMV-seropositive. Sequenced: PBMCs. The CDR3 DNA reads TGTGCCAGCAGCTTGGGTAGCGGCCAAGAGACCCAGTACTTC. This sequence encodes CASSLGSGQETQYF.